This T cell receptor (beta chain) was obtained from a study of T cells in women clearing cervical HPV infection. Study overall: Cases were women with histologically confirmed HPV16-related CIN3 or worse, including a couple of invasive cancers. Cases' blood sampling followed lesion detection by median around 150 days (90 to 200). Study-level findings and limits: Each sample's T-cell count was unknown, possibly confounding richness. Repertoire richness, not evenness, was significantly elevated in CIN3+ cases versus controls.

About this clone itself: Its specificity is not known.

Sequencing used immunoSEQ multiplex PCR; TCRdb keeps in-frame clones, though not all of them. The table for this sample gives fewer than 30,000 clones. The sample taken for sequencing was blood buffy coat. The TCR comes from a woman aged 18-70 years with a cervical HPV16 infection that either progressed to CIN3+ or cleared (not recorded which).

CDR3 sequence reads: CASSLVPSGANSYEQYF. CDR3 bases read: TGCGCCAGCAGCTTGGTTCCTAGCGGGGCGAATTCCTACGAG. The chain has TRBV5-1 and TRBJ2-7, with 9 nucleotides matching TRBD2. Read sequence stops 3 residues before the CDR3 end, and the germline J gene provides the missing end. The length of the CDR3 is 17 residues. Germline loops: CDR1 SGHRS, CDR2 YFSETQ. The ends lost 0 bases at V and 1 base at J; junction bases unmatched: 8.